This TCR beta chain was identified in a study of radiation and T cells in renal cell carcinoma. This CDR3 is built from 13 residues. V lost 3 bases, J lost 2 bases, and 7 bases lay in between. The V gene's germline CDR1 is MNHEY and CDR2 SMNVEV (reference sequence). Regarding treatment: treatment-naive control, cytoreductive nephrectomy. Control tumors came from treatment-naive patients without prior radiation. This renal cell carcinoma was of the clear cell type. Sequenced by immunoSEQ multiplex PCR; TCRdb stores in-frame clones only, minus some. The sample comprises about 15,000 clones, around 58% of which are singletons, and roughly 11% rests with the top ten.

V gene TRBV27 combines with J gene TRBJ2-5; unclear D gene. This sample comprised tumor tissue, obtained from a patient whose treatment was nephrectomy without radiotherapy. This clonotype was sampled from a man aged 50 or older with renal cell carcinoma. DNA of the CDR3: TGTGCCAGCAGTTTCACGGTGCAAGAGACCCAGTACTTC. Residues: CASSFTVQETQYF.